This is a list of T cell receptor beta chains from one sample in a study of T cells in Graves' hyperthyroidism and ophthalmopathy. From the multiplex PCR reads, TCRdb called clonotypes with MiXCR, one entry per CDR3 protein. The sample contains around 600,000 distinct CDR3 sequences, more than 14% of which appear only once. Sequencing was performed on blood. These TCRs come from a woman between 50 and 59 years old with Graves' ophthalmopathy. CDR3s include the opening cysteine and the closing phenylalanine or tryptophan. The order of the fields is clone size, V gene, J gene, D gene, CDR3 DNA, CDR3 protein. The D gene is left open where the match is weak. Part of the rows lack a size; the others show once, few, many or a class for expanded clones.

clone_size: many
v_call: TRBV29-1
j_call: TRBJ1-1
d_call: -
cdr3_nt: TGCAGCGTGCAGGGTAATGTGTATACTGAAGCTTTCTTT
cdr3_aa: CSVQGNVYTEAFF

clone_size: few
v_call: TRBV7-8
j_call: TRBJ1-6
d_call: -
cdr3_nt: TGTGCCAGCAGCTTAGGTTTGGGATTAGGGCTCGATAATTCACCCCTCCACTTT
cdr3_aa: CASSLGLGLGLDNSPLHF

clone_size: -
v_call: TRBV18
j_call: TRBJ2-2
d_call: -
cdr3_nt: TGTGCCGGCTCACCACCCACCGGGGAGCTGTCTTTT
cdr3_aa: CAGSPPTGELSF

clone_size: few
v_call: TRBV4-1
j_call: TRBJ1-2
d_call: -
cdr3_nt: TGCGCCAGCAGACAGAGCCCTAACTATGGCTACACCTTC
cdr3_aa: CASRQSPNYGYTF

clone_size: many
v_call: TRBV6-1
j_call: TRBJ1-3
d_call: -
cdr3_nt: TGTGCCAGCACGACCCCCGCGGGGGGTGGCTCTGGAAACACCATGTATTTT
cdr3_aa: CASTTPAGGGSGNTMYF

clone_size: many
v_call: TRBV18
j_call: TRBJ2-3
d_call: -
cdr3_nt: TGTGCCAGCTCACCATTCACAGATACGCAGTATTTT
cdr3_aa: CASSPFTDTQYF

clone_size: many
v_call: TRBV28
j_call: TRBJ2-1
d_call: -
cdr3_nt: TGTGCCAGCAGCTTAAAGGGGGTACTAGCCTCCTACAATGAGCAGTTCTTC
cdr3_aa: CASSLKGVLASYNEQFF

clone_size: many
v_call: TRBV12-3/TRBV12-4
j_call: TRBJ2-1
d_call: TRBD2
cdr3_nt: TGTGCCAGCAGTCGACTAGCGGGAGGGATAAACAATGAGCAGTTCTTC
cdr3_aa: CASSRLAGGINNEQFF

clone_size: many
v_call: TRBV19
j_call: TRBJ1-1
d_call: TRBD1
cdr3_nt: TGTGCCAGTAGGATACCGGGACAGGGAAGAGGGAACACTGAAGCTTTCTTT
cdr3_aa: CASRIPGQGRGNTEAFF

clone_size: many
v_call: TRBV28
j_call: TRBJ1-1
d_call: TRBD1
cdr3_nt: TGTGCCAGCAGTTCACTATTTGCCGGGACAGGGAACACTGAAGCTTTCTTT
cdr3_aa: CASSSLFAGTGNTEAFF

clone_size: few
v_call: TRBV6-5
j_call: TRBJ2-1
d_call: -
cdr3_nt: TGTGCCAGCAGTTACGAATCAGGGGCAGGCAATGAGCAGTTCTTC
cdr3_aa: CASSYESGAGNEQFF

clone_size: many
v_call: TRBV28
j_call: TRBJ2-2
d_call: -
cdr3_nt: TGTGCCAGCAGTTCCCAAACCGGGGAGCTGTTTTTT
cdr3_aa: CASSSQTGELFF

clone_size: many
v_call: TRBV30
j_call: TRBJ2-7
d_call: -
cdr3_nt: TGTGCCTGGGCTCAGTCAGGGCCTTCCTACGAGCAGTACTTC
cdr3_aa: CAWAQSGPSYEQYF

clone_size: many
v_call: TRBV20-1
j_call: TRBJ2-1
d_call: TRBD2
cdr3_nt: TGCAGTGCCCACGGACTAGCGGGCTACAATGAGCAGTTCTTC
cdr3_aa: CSAHGLAGYNEQFF

clone_size: few
v_call: TRBV14
j_call: TRBJ1-6
d_call: -
cdr3_nt: TGTGCCAGCAGCCAAACAGGCCCTTCACCCCTCCACTTT
cdr3_aa: CASSQTGPSPLHF

clone_size: many
v_call: TRBV15
j_call: TRBJ1-2
d_call: -
cdr3_nt: TGTGCCACCAGCAGAGATAGGGTTAACTATGGCTACACCTTC
cdr3_aa: CATSRDRVNYGYTF

clone_size: few
v_call: TRBV7-9
j_call: TRBJ2-3
d_call: TRBD1
cdr3_nt: TGTGCCAGCAGCTTAGCGCAGACAGGGGATCATGGTTCAGATACGCAGTATTTT
cdr3_aa: CASSLAQTGDHGSDTQYF

clone_size: many
v_call: TRBV3-1
j_call: TRBJ1-5
d_call: -
cdr3_nt: TGTGCCAGCAGCGGGAGAGACAATCAGCCCCAGCATTTT
cdr3_aa: CASSGRDNQPQHF

clone_size: few
v_call: TRBV5-6
j_call: TRBJ2-2
d_call: TRBD2
cdr3_nt: TGTGCCAGCAGCCCTCCCGGGACTACAGGTTATTCCGGGGAGCTGTTTTTT
cdr3_aa: CASSPPGTTGYSGELFF

clone_size: many
v_call: TRBV5-1
j_call: TRBJ1-3
d_call: -
cdr3_nt: TGCGCCAGCAGCTTGGAAGGGGGGCTCGGAAACACCATATATTTT
cdr3_aa: CASSLEGGLGNTIYF

clone_size: -
v_call: TRBV5-6
j_call: TRBJ1-2
d_call: TRBD1
cdr3_nt: TGTGCCAGCAGCCGGAGGGACAGGGGAGTCAGCTACACCTTC
cdr3_aa: CASSRRDRGVSYTF

clone_size: many
v_call: TRBV28
j_call: TRBJ2-7
d_call: -
cdr3_nt: TGTGCCAGCAGTTCGACCGGGACCCGATCGTTCTACGAGCAGTACTTC
cdr3_aa: CASSSTGTRSFYEQYF